This T cell receptor beta chain was sequenced in a study of blood T cell repertoires in COVID-19. Study-wide context: The United States, Italy and Spain supplied acute and convalescent COVID-19 samples. Nucleic acid was either cDNA or gDNA, and it came from T cells, B-cell-depleted T cells, or PBMCs.

The authors' processing: Amplification of reference gene primers was used by the study to estimate nucleated cell counts. Libraries were prepared by immunoSEQ multiplex PCR; TCRdb keeps only in-frame clonotypes and omits some of them. Clonal size and the V and J genes are those of that table, whereas D and trimming came from the DNA. This sample yields 100,000 to 150,000 clones, of which roughly 79% are seen a single time; roughly 9% belongs to the top ten. This CDR3 region has 14 residues. V was trimmed by 4 bases and J by 1 base, leaving 7 bases between them. Germline CDR1 reads KGHDR; CDR2 reads SFDVKD. This clone came up a few times.

Sequenced material: peripheral blood. This clonotype was sampled from an older woman with active or convalescent COVID-19. This chain uses TRBV24-1 with TRBJ1-5; D unclear. The CDR3 loop is CATSERWSNQPQHF. CDR3 coding DNA: TGTGCCACCAGTGAACGGTGGAGCAATCAGCCCCAGCATTTT.